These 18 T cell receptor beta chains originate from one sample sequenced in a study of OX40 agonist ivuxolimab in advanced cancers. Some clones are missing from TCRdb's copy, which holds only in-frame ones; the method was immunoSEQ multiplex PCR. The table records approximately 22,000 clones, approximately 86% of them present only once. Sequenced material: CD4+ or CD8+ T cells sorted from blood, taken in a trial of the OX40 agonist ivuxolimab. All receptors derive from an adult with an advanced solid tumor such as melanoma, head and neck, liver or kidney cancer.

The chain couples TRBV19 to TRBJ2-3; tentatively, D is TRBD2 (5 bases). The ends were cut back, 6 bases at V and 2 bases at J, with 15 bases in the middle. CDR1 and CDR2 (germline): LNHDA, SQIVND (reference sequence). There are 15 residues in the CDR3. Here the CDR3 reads CASSDYSGPTDTQYF. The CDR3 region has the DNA TGTGCCAGTAGCGACTATAGTGGCCCCACAGATACGCAGTATTTT.

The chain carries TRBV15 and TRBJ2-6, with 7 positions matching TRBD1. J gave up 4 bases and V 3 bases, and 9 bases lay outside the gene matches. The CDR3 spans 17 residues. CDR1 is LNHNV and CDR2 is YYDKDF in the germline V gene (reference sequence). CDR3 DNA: TGTGCCACCAGCAGGACGGGTACAGGGGTAGGGGCCAACGTCCTGACTTTC. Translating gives CATSRTGTGVGANVLTF.

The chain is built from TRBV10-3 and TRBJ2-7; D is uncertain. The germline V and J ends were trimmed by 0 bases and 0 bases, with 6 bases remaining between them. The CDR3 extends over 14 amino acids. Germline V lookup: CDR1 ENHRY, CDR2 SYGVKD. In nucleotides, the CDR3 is TGTGCCATCAGTGAGTCGTTGTTCTCCTACGAGCAGTACTTC. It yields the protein CAISESLFSYEQYF.

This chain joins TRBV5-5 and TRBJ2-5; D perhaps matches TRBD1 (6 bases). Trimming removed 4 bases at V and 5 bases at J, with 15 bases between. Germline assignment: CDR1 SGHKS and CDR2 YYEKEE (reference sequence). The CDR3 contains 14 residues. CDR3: CASSTLGARETQYF. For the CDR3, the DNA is TGTGCCAGCAGCACTTTGGGGGCGAGGGAGACCCAGTACTTC.

The DNA for the CDR3 is TGTGCCAGCAGTGCCGGGACAGGGGGCTACTATGGCTACACCTTC. Protein: CASSAGTGGYYGYTF. The rearrangement uses TRBV2 and TRBJ1-2; 12 bases match TRBD1. Germline assignment: CDR1 SNHLY and CDR2 FYNNEI. This CDR3 comprises 15 residues. V lost 4 bases to trimming and J lost 3 bases; unmatched junction nucleotides: 3.

The CDR3 sequence: CASSLVVRGIQETQYF. DNA of the CDR3: TGTGCCAGCAGCTTGGTAGTCAGGGGGATCCAAGAGACCCAGTACTTC. The V gene is TRBV5-6, the J gene TRBJ2-5; the match to TRBD1 covers 7 bases. V lost 0 bases, J lost 1 base, and 6 bases stayed unmatched. There are 16 residues in the CDR3. From germline, CDR1 is SGHDT and CDR2 YYEEEE.

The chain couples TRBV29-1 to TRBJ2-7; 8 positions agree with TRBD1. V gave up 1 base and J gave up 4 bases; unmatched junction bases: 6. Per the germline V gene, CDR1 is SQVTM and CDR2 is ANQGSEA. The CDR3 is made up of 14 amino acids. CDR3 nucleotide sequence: TGCAGCGTTGAAGGGACAGGGTACAGATACGAGCAGTACTTC. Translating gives CSVEGTGYRYEQYF.

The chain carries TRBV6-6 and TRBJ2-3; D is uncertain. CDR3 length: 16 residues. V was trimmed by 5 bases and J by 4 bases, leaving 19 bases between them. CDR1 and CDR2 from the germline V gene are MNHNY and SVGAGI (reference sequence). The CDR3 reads CASSPPTLLVPDTQYF. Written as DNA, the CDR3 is TGTGCCAGCAGTCCCCCGACCCTGCTAGTACCAGATACGCAGTATTTT.

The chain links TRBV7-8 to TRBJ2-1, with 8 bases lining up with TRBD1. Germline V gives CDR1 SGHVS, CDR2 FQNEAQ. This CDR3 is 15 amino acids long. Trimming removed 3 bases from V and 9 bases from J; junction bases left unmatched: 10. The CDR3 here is CASSLLNRGSGEQFF. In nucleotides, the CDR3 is TGTGCCAGCAGCTTGCTAAACAGGGGGTCTGGTGAGCAGTTCTTC. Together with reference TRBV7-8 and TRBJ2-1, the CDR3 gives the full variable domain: GAGVSQSPRYKVAKRGQDVALRCDPISGHVSLFWYQQALGQGPEFLTYFQNEAQLDKSGLPSDRFFAERPEGSVSTLKIQRTQQEDSAVYLCASSLLNRGSGEQFFGPGTRLTVL.

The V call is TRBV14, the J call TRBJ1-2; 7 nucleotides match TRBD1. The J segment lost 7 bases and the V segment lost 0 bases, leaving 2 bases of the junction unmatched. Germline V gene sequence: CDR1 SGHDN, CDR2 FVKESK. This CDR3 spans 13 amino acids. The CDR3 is CASSQDRGSGYTF. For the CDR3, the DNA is TGTGCCAGCAGCCAAGACAGGGGGAGTGGCTACACCTTC.

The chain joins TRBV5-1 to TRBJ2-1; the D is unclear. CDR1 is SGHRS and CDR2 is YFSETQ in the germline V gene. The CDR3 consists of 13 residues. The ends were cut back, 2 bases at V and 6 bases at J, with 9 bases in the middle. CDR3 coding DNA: TGCGCCAGCAGCTTAGCGACCACCAATGAGCAGTTCTTC. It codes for CASSLATTNEQFF.

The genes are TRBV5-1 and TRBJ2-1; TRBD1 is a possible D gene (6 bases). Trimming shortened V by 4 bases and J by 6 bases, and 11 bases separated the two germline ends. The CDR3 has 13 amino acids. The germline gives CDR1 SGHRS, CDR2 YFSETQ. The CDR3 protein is CASSQQGINEQFF. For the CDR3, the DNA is TGCGCCAGCAGCCAACAGGGTATCAATGAGCAGTTCTTC.

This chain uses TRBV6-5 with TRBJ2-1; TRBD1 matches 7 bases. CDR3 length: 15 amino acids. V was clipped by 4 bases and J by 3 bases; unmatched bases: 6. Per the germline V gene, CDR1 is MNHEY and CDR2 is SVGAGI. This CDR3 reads CASSSDRADYNEQFF. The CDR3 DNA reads TGTGCCAGCAGTTCCGACAGGGCCGACTACAATGAGCAGTTCTTC.

The CDR3 bases are TGTGCCAGCAGCTTGCCAGGGATAGGAACTGAAAAACTGTTTTTT. It is translated as CASSLPGIGTEKLFF. The rearrangement links TRBV5-8 to TRBJ1-4; tentatively, D is TRBD1 (5 bases). CDR1 is SGHTS, CDR2 YDEGEE, per germline. This CDR3 is built from 15 residues. V lost 1 base, J lost 7 bases, and 14 bases lay in between. Supplemented by reference TRBV5-8 and TRBJ1-4, the full variable domain reads EAGVTQSPTHLIKTRGQQATLRCSPISGHTSVYWYQQALGLGLQFLLWYDEGEERNRGNFPPRFSGRQFPNYSSELNVNALELEDSALYLCASSLPGIGTEKLFFGSGTQLSVL.

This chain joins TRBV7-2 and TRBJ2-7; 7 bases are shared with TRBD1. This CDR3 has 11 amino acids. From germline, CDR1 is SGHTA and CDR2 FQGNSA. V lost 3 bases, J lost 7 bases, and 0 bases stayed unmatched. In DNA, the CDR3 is TGTGCCAGCAGCTTCAGGGGGGAGCAGTACTTC. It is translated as CASSFRGEQYF.

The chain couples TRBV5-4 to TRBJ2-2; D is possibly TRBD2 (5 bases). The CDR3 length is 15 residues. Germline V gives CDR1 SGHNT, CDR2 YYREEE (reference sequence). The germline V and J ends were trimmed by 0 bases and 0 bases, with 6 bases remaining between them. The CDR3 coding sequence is TGTGCCAGCAGCTTGGAGCGGACGAACACCGGGGAGCTGTTTTTT. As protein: CASSLERTNTGELFF. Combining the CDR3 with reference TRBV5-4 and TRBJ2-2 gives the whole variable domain ETGVTQSPTHLIKTRGQQVTLRCSSQSGHNTVSWYQQALGQGPQFIFQYYREEENGRGNFPPRFSGLQFPNYSSELNVNALELDDSALYLCASSLERTNTGELFFGEGSRLTVL.

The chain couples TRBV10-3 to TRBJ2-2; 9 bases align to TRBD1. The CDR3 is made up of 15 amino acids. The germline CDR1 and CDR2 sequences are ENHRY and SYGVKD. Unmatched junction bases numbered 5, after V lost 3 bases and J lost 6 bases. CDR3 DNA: TGTGCCATCAGTGACCGGGACAGGGTGTCCGGGGAGCTGTTTTTT. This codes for CAISDRDRVSGELFF.

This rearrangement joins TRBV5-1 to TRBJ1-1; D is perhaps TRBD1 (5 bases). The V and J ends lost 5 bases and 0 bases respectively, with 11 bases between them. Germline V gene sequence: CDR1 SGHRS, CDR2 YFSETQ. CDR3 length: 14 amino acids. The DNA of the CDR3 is TGCGCCAGCAGGCGGGACGGATTGAACACTGAAGCTTTCTTT. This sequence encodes CASRRDGLNTEAFF.